One and the same sample provided the 18 T cell receptor beta chains below, sequenced in a study of type 1 regulatory T cells (TCRdb year 2021). Sequencing took place on an Illumina MiSeq. In-frame beta chains were kept once TCRdb had trimmed the public reads at Q25 with fastp and called clones with MiXCR. Rows with one shared CDR3 protein collapse into an entry with the most common genes and DNA. The sample table lists 60,000 to 70,000 distinct CDR3 sequences, roughly 60% of them with a count of one. Jointly, the top ten make up 7.6% of the sample. These receptors lack a known antigen. The sequencing sample was made of cultured T cells, either the whole culture or a sorted T cell fraction (not recorded which). Explained via the paper, the cell subset or site label denotes: Tr1-enriched cell product generated in vitro against host alloantigens. Every receptor here comes from a human donor in good health.

This clonotype was seen only a few times. The gene calls are TRBV18 and TRBJ1-1; tentative D call: TRBD1 (6 bases). CDR3 length: 15 amino acids. Germline CDR1 reads KGHSH; CDR2 reads LQKENI. V shed 1 base and J shed 0 bases, with 9 bases lying between them. CDR3 DNA sequence: TGTGCCAGCTCACCACTCCCAGGGGTGAACACTGAAGCTTTCTTT. Its translation is CASSPLPGVNTEAFF.

V gene TRBV30 combines with J gene TRBJ1-5, with D unresolved. CDR3 length equals 11 residues. CDR1 is GTSNPN and CDR2 is SVGIG in the germline V gene (reference sequence). Trimming removed 0 bases from V and 7 bases from J, with 4 bases in between. The CDR3 loop reads CAWSVGQPQHF. CDR3 nucleotides: TGTGCCTGGAGTGTAGGCCAGCCCCAGCATTTT.

The chain carries TRBV2 and TRBJ1-4, with no clear D. The germline CDR1 and CDR2 sequences are SNHLY and FYNNEI. Trimming shortened V by 8 bases and J by 6 bases, and 7 bases separated the two germline ends. This CDR3 spans 11 amino acids. The CDR3 protein is CASGRDEKLFF. CDR3 sequence (DNA): TGTGCCAGCGGACGAGATGAAAAACTGTTTTTT.

This chain uses TRBV10-2 with TRBJ2-7; TRBD2 agrees at 12 bases. The CDR3 runs to 14 residues. Trimming at V came to 7 bases and at J to 4 bases, leaving 5 bases not matched to a gene. The germline V gene has CDR1 WSHSY and CDR2 SAAADI. The CDR3 region has the DNA TGCGCCAGCAACTGGCTAGCGGGAGGGTACGAGCAGTACTTC. This encodes CASNWLAGGYEQYF.

This clonotype turned up a few times. The chain couples TRBV29-1 to TRBJ1-1; TRBD1 might be the D (5 bases). Germline V gene data show CDR1 as SQVTM and CDR2 as ANQGSEA. Trimming left V 2 bases short and J 10 bases short, with 17 bases between. The CDR3 totals 13 residues. The CDR3 region is CSVELGLKEGAFF. For the CDR3, the DNA is TGCAGCGTTGAATTGGGACTCAAGGAGGGAGCTTTCTTT.

This chain links TRBV12-3 or TRBV12-4 with TRBJ1-6; the D is unclear. The length of the CDR3 is 13 residues. V was shortened by 2 bases and J by 8 bases, with 7 bases between the two germline ends. CDR3 amino acids: CASSLQVDSPLHF. DNA of the CDR3: TGTGCCAGCAGTTTACAGGTGGATTCACCCCTCCACTTT.

The chain employs TRBV4-2 and TRBJ2-7; 8 nucleotides agree with TRBD2. The CDR3 covers 18 residues. The junction had 17 bases not matched to a gene; V was cut back by 0 bases and J by 7 bases. Germline CDR1 LGHNA, CDR2 YNFKEQ. The CDR3 DNA sequence: TGTGCCAGCAGCCAAGATCTGCTACTAGCGGCTCTCTCCCCAGAGCAGTACTTC. The encoded protein is CASSQDLLLAALSPEQYF.

The table lists this clonotype with a count of one. The J gene is TRBJ2-2, the V gene TRBV15, with a possible D match to TRBD1 (6 bases). This CDR3 has 14 residues. The germline gives CDR1 LNHNV, CDR2 YYDKDF (reference sequence). The V end lost 9 bases, the J end lost 2 bases, and 13 bases lay between the germline ends. The CDR3 nucleotides read TGTGCCACGGGGTTTGGGACAAACACCGGGGAGCTGTTTTTT. This codes for CATGFGTNTGELFF.

The rearrangement uses TRBV7-8 and TRBJ2-2; tentative D call: TRBD1 (5 bases). From germline, CDR1 is SGHVS and CDR2 FQNEAQ. V dropped 7 bases and J dropped 4 bases, with 22 bases sitting between them. CDR3 length: 17 amino acids. This CDR3 is CASILTVQIAVTGELFF. CDR3 nucleotide sequence: TGTGCCAGCATTCTGACAGTCCAAATCGCCGTCACCGGGGAGCTGTTTTTT.

This clonotype was seen a few times. The rearrangement links TRBV18 to TRBJ2-2; 11 bases fit TRBD2. This CDR3 contains 16 residues. With 3 bases clipped from V and 1 base from J, the junction kept 1 base outside the gene matches. The germline V gene has CDR1 KGHSH and CDR2 LQKENI. The CDR3 DNA reads TGTGCCAGCTCACCGGGACTAGCGGAGAACACCGGGGAGCTGTTTTTT. Translating it yields CASSPGLAENTGELFF.

The chain joins TRBV20-1 to TRBJ2-3, with 12 nucleotides matching TRBD2. CDR3 length equals 14 residues. V lost 5 bases and J lost 6; bases outside the gene matches: 6. The germline V gene has CDR1 DFQATT and CDR2 SNEGSKA (reference sequence). The CDR3 nucleotides are TGCAGTGCTCAACTAGCGGGAGGTCCTGATACGCAGTATTTT. Translating gives CSAQLAGGPDTQYF.

The table lists this clonotype with a few counts. The chain recombines TRBV9 with TRBJ2-7, with a possible D match to TRBD1 (6 bases). Between the trimmed V and J ends, which lost 2 bases and 6 bases, there was a span of 21 bases. This CDR3 is built from 16 residues. The germline CDR1 and CDR2 sequences are SGDLS and YYNGEE. The CDR3 DNA sequence: TGTGCCAGCAGCGTGGGGGTGGGGACAAAGACCTCCGAGCAGTACTTC. Translating gives CASSVGVGTKTSEQYF. Full variable domain (rest looked up from reference TRBV9 and TRBJ2-7): DSGVTQTPKHLITATGQRVTLRCSPRSGDLSVYWYQQSLDQGLQFLIQYYNGEERAKGNILERFSAQQFPDLHSELNLSSLELGDSALYFCASSVGVGTKTSEQYFGPGTRLTVT.

V gene TRBV7-2 combines with J gene TRBJ2-7, with TRBD2 matching 9 bases. CDR1 and CDR2 (germline): SGHTA, FQGNSA. This CDR3 contains 16 residues. The J segment lost 0 bases and the V segment lost 1 base, leaving 4 bases of the junction unmatched. The CDR3 nucleotides read TGTGCCAGCAGCTTAGGGCTAGCGGGACTCTCCTACGAGCAGTACTTC. It specifies CASSLGLAGLSYEQYF. Based on the CDR3 plus reference TRBV7-2 and TRBJ2-7, the full variable domain is GAGVSQSPSNKVTEKGKDVELRCDPISGHTALYWYRQSLGQGLEFLIYFQGNSAPDKSGLPSDRFSAERTGGSVSTLTIQRTQQEDSAVYLCASSLGLAGLSYEQYFGPGTRLTVT.

The rearrangement joins TRBV18 to TRBJ1-2; D perhaps matches TRBD1 (5 bases). V was pared by 2 bases and J by 9 bases, with 19 bases between. The germline CDR1 and CDR2 sequences are KGHSH and LQKENI. The CDR3 is made up of 15 amino acids. The CDR3 loop reads CASSPFTPGGISYTF. The DNA for the CDR3 is TGTGCCAGCTCACCATTCACTCCGGGGGGAATAAGCTACACCTTC.

This chain connects TRBV7-9 to TRBJ1-3; D call uncertain. CDR1 and CDR2 (germline): SEHNR, FQNEAQ (reference sequence). Between the trimmed V and J ends, which lost 8 bases and 1 base, there was a span of 0 bases. The CDR3 has 10 residues. The CDR3 is CASSGNTIYF. CDR3 DNA: TGTGCCAGCTCTGGAAACACCATATATTTT. The full variable domain, its missing parts supplied by reference TRBV7-9 and TRBJ1-3, is DTGVSQNPRHKITKRGQNVTFRCDPISEHNRLYWYRQTLGQGPEFLTYFQNEAQLEKSRLLSDRFSAERPKGSFSTLEIQRTEQGDSAMYLCASSGNTIYFGEGSWLTVV.

The rearrangement uses TRBV5-6 and TRBJ1-4; D is uncertain. Germline V gene data show CDR1 as SGHDT and CDR2 as YYEEEE. The V gene lost 1 base and the J gene lost 7 bases, with 20 bases spanning the gap. The CDR3 is 17 amino acids. In nucleotides, the CDR3 is TGTGCCAGCAGCTTGTGGCAGAAAACTCTACGAGGTGAAAAACTGTTTTTT. Protein: CASSLWQKTLRGEKLFF. The full variable domain, with the rest looked up from reference TRBV5-6 and TRBJ1-4, is DAGVTQSPTHLIKTRGQQVTLRCSPKSGHDTVSWYQQALGQGPQFIFQYYEEEERQRGNFPDRFSGHQFPNYSSELNVNALLLGDSALYLCASSLWQKTLRGEKLFFGSGTQLSVL.

This clonotype came up a few times. Germline is not matched at one junction end, which may reflect a read error. V is TRBV11-2 and J is TRBJ2-1; 9 bases agree with TRBD2. Germline CDR1 is SGHAT and CDR2 is FQNNGV. The CDR3 is 17 amino acids. CDR3 protein: CASSFRGTSPSYNEQFF. The CDR3 DNA is TGTGCCAGCAGCTTTCGGGGGACTAGCCCTTCCTACAATGAGCAGTTCTTT.

The chain links TRBV12-3 or TRBV12-4 to TRBJ2-1; 7 bases are shared with TRBD1. The CDR3 extends over 15 amino acids. The ends lost 2 bases at V and 4 bases at J; junction bases unmatched: 5. Written as DNA, the CDR3 is TGTGCCAGCAGTTTAACGACAGGGCTATACAATGAGCAGTTCTTC. Protein product: CASSLTTGLYNEQFF.